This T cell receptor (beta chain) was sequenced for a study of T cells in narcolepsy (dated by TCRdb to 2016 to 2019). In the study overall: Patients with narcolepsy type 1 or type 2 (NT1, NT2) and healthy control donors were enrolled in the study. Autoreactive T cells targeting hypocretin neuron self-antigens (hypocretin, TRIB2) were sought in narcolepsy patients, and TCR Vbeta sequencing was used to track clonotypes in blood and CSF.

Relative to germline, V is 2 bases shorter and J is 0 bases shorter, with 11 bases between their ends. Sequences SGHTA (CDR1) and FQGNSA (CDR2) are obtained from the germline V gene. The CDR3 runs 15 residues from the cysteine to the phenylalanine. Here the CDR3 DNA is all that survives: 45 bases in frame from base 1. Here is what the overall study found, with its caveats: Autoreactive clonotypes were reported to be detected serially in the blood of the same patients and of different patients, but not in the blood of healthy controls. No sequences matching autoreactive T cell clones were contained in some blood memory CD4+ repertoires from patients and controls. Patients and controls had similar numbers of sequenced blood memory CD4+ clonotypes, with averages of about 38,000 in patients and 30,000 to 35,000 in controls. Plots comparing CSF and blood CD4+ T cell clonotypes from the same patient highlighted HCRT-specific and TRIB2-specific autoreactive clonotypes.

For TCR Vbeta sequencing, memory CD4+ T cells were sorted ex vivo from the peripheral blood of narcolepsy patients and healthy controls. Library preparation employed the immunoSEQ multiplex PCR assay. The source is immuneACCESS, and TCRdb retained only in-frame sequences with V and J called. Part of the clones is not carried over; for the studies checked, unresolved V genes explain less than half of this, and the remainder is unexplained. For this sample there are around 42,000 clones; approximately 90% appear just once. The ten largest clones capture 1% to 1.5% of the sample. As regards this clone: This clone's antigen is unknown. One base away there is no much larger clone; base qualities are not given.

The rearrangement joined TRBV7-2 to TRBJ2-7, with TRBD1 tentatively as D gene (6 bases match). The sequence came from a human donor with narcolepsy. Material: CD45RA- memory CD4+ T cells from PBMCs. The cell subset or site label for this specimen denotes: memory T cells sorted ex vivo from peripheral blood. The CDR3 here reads CASSLQGLSSYEQYF. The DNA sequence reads TGTGCCAGCAGCTTACAGGGGCTCAGCTCCTACGAGCAGTACTTC.